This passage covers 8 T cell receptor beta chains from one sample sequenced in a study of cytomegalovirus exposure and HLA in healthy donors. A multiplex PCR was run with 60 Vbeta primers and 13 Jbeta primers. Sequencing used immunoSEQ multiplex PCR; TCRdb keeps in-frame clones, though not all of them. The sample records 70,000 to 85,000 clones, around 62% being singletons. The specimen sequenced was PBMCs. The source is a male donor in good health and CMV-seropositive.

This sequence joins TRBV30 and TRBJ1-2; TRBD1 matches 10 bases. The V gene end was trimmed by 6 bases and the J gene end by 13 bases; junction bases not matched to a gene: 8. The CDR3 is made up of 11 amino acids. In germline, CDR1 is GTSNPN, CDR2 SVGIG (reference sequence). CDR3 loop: CACDRGRVGTF. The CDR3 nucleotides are TGTGCCTGCGACAGGGGGCGGGTTGGCACCTTC.

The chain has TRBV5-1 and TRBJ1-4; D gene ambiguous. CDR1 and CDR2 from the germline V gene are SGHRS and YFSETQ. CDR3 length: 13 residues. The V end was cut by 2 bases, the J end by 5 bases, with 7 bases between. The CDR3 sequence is CASSFNENEKLFF. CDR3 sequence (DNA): TGCGCCAGCAGCTTTAACGAGAATGAAAAACTGTTTTTT.

CDR3 DNA: TGCGCCAGGCAACTAGTAGGGCCCTACGAGCAGTACTTC. Protein: CARQLVGPYEQYF. V gene TRBV5-1 combines with J gene TRBJ2-7, with a tentative D call TRBD2 (5 bases). The CDR3 totals 13 residues. Between the trimmed V and J ends, which lost 8 bases and 2 bases, there was a span of 14 bases. CDR1 and CDR2 (germline): SGHRS, YFSETQ.

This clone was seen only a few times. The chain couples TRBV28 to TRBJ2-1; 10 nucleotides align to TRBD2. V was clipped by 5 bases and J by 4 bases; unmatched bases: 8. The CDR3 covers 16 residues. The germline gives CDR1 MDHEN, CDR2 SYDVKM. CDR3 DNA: TGTGCCAGCAGTCCCAATAGCGGGGGGATATACAATGAGCAGTTCTTC. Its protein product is CASSPNSGGIYNEQFF.

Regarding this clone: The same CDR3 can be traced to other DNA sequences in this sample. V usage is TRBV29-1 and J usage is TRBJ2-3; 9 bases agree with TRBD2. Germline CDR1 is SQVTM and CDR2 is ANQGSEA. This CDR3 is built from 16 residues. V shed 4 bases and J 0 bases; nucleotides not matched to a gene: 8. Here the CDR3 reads CSVAGVAGESTDTQYF. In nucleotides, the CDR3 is TGCAGCGTTGCCGGGGTAGCGGGGGAGAGCACAGATACGCAGTATTTT.

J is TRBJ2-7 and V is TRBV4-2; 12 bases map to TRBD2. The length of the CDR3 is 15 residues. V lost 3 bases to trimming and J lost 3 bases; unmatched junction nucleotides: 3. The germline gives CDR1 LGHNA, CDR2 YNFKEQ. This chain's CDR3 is CASSHRTSGVYEQYF. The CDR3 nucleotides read TGTGCCAGCAGCCACCGGACTAGCGGGGTCTACGAGCAGTACTTC.

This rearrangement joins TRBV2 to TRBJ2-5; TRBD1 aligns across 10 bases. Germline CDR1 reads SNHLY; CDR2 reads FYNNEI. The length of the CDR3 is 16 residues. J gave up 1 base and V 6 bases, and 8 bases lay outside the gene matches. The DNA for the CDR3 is TGTGCCAGCAGCCTAGGACAGGGGGGGAGCCAAGAGACCCAGTACTTC. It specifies CASSLGQGGSQETQYF. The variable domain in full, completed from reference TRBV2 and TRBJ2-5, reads EPEVTQTPSHQVTQMGQEVILRCVPISNHLYFYWYRQILGQKVEFLVSFYNNEISEKSEIFDDQFSVERPDGSNFTLKIRSTKLEDSAMYFCASSLGQGGSQETQYFGPGTRLLVL.

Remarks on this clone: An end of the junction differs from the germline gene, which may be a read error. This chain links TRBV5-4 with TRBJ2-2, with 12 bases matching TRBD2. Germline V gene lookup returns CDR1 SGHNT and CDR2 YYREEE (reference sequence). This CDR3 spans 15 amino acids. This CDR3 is CASGLGTSGSGELFF. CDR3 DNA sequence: TGTGCCAGCGGCTTGGGGACTAGCGGGTCCGGGGAGCTGTTTTTT.